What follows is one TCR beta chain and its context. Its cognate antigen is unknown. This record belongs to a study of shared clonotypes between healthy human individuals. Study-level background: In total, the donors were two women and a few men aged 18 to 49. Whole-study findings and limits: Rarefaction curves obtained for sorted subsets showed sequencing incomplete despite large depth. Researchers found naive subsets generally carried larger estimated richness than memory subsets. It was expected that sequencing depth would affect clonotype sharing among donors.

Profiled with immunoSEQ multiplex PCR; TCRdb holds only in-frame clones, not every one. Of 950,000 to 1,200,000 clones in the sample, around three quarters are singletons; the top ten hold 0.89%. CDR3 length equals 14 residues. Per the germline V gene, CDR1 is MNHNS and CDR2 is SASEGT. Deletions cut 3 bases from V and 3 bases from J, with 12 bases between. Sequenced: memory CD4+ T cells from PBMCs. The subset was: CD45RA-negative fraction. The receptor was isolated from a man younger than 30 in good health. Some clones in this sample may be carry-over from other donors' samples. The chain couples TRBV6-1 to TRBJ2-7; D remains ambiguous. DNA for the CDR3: TGTGCCAGCAGTGAGGGCCCCGATATCTACGAGCAGTACTTC. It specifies CASSEGPDIYEQYF.